The clone carrying this T cell receptor beta chain was counted ten times or more. What it binds is unknown. These data come from a study of regulatory T cells in long-lasting Graves disease. Study-wide context: Antithyroid drugs had been given to newly diagnosed Graves' patients for under 3 months. Study observations and caveats: TCR diversity was lower in persistent Graves' patients than in newly diagnosed ones.

Germline V gene sequence: CDR1 SGHTA, CDR2 FQGNSA. Trimming removed 7 bases at V and 3 bases at J, with 15 bases between. The length of the CDR3 is 15 residues. The time point: newly diagnosed GD, antithyroid drugs for less than 3 months. From PBMCs, RNA was extracted and then used to make the TCR library. Graves' disease diagnosis followed American Thyroid Association guidelines. For TCR beta, libraries came from iRepertoire HTBI primers and Arm-PCR of CDR3 regions. TCRdb processed the multiplex PCR reads anew with MiXCR; each CDR3 protein has one entry. The sample contains approximately 210,000 distinct CDR3 sequences, around 16% of which appear only once.

The material sequenced was peripheral blood mononuclear cells (PBMCs), taken at new diagnosis, from a patient treated with antithyroid drugs. The V call is TRBV7-2, the J call TRBJ2-2; D gene uncertain. This TCR came from a female donor with Graves disease. The CDR3 region is CASTPSTYHTGELFF. CDR3 nucleotide sequence: TGTGCCAGCACCCCATCCACCTATCACACCGGGGAGCTGTTTTTT.